The rows below give T cell receptor beta chains drawn from one sample of a study of immune characterization of retroperitoneal liposarcoma. Each CDR3 protein gets one entry after TCRdb re-called the PCR reads with MiXCR. The table includes about 9,500 distinct CDR3 sequences, 25% to 35% detected once. Sample: tumor tissue. The receptors derive from a male donor with retroperitoneal liposarcoma. CDR3s include the opening cysteine and the closing phenylalanine or tryptophan. A D gene is named only where the DNA matches it firmly. A clone size is listed for some rows: how often the clone was seen (once, few, many), or a class if it is expanded.

v_gene: TRBV6-1; j_gene: TRBJ2-5; d_gene: TRBD2; abundance: .; CDR3aa: CASSDAGTSGQETQYF; CDR3nt: TGTGCCAGCAGTGACGCCGGGACTAGCGGCCAAGAGACCCAGTACTTC
v_gene: TRBV6-1; j_gene: TRBJ2-1; d_gene: TRBD2; abundance: many; CDR3aa: CAGRLAGRNEQFF; CDR3nt: TGTGCCGGCCGACTAGCGGGAAGGAATGAGCAGTTCTTC
v_gene: TRBV6-1; j_gene: TRBJ2-1; d_gene: TRBD1; abundance: .; CDR3aa: CASRETGGADNEQFF; CDR3nt: TGTGCCAGCAGAGAAACAGGGGGCGCCGACAATGAGCAGTTCTTC
v_gene: TRBV11-3; j_gene: TRBJ2-7; d_gene: TRBD1; abundance: .; CDR3aa: CASSLQGADYEQYF; CDR3nt: TGTGCCAGCAGCCTCCAGGGGGCCGACTACGAGCAGTACTTC
v_gene: TRBV12-3/TRBV12-4; j_gene: TRBJ2-7; d_gene: .; abundance: .; CDR3aa: CASSLEGGGEQYF; CDR3nt: TGTGCCAGCAGTTTAGAGGGGGGCGGCGAGCAGTACTTC
v_gene: TRBV7-6; j_gene: TRBJ2-1; d_gene: .; abundance: medium-sized; CDR3aa: CASSADRPPYNEQFF; CDR3nt: TGTGCCAGCAGCGCCGACAGGCCCCCCTACAATGAGCAGTTCTTC
v_gene: TRBV7-8; j_gene: TRBJ2-5; d_gene: TRBD1; abundance: medium-sized; CDR3aa: CASSPQGARQETQYF; CDR3nt: TGTGCCAGCAGCCCACAGGGGGCGCGCCAAGAGACCCAGTACTTC
v_gene: TRBV11-2; j_gene: TRBJ2-6; d_gene: TRBD2; abundance: many; CDR3aa: CASSLAGGLGANVLTF; CDR3nt: TGTGCCAGCAGCTTAGCGGGGGGTTTAGGGGCCAACGTCCTGACTTTC
v_gene: TRBV6-1; j_gene: TRBJ2-1; d_gene: TRBD2; abundance: large; CDR3aa: CASRTGAGGTYEQFF; CDR3nt: TGTGCCAGCAGGACCGGGGCGGGGGGGACCTACGAGCAGTTCTTC
v_gene: TRBV6-5; j_gene: TRBJ2-3; d_gene: .; abundance: .; CDR3aa: CASRLTLSGRTDTQYF; CDR3nt: TGTGCCAGCAGGCTGACACTGTCGGGTCGCACAGATACGCAGTATTTT
v_gene: TRBV6-1; j_gene: TRBJ2-1; d_gene: .; abundance: medium-sized; CDR3aa: CATRNRDSSYNEQFF; CDR3nt: TGTGCCACCCGAAACAGGGATAGCTCCTACAATGAGCAGTTCTTC
v_gene: TRBV6-1; j_gene: TRBJ2-1; d_gene: .; abundance: .; CDR3aa: CASSALGVQETQFF; CDR3nt: TGTGCCAGCAGCGCTCTTGGAGTCCAAGAGACCCAGTTCTTC
v_gene: TRBV10-3; j_gene: TRBJ2-1; d_gene: .; abundance: .; CDR3aa: CATHPGGLRDEQFF; CDR3nt: TGTGCCACCCATCCAGGGGGGCTACGCGATGAGCAGTTCTTC
v_gene: TRBV6-2/TRBV6-3; j_gene: TRBJ2-6; d_gene: .; abundance: .; CDR3aa: CASRRRTAGANVLTF; CDR3nt: TGTGCCAGCAGAAGAAGGACAGCTGGGGCCAACGTCCTGACTTTC
v_gene: TRBV12-3/TRBV12-4; j_gene: TRBJ2-4; d_gene: .; abundance: many; CDR3aa: CASSFDGSKNIQYF; CDR3nt: TGTGCCAGCAGTTTTGATGGCAGCAAAAACATTCAGTACTTC
v_gene: TRBV6-1; j_gene: TRBJ2-7; d_gene: TRBD2; abundance: .; CDR3aa: CAISGLAGGPGYEQYF; CDR3nt: TGTGCCATCAGCGGCCTAGCGGGAGGGCCCGGGTACGAGCAGTACTTC
v_gene: TRBV10-2; j_gene: TRBJ2-4; d_gene: .; abundance: once; CDR3aa: CASSERRAKNIQYF; CDR3nt: TGCGCCAGCAGTGAGAGGAGGGCCAAAAACATTCAGTACTTC
v_gene: TRBV7-8; j_gene: TRBJ2-1; d_gene: TRBD1; abundance: few; CDR3aa: CASSLGQGYNEQFF; CDR3nt: TGTGCCAGCAGCTTAGGACAGGGATACAATGAGCAGTTCTTC
v_gene: TRBV6-8; j_gene: TRBJ1-2; d_gene: .; abundance: .; CDR3aa: CASSQRAGLSDYGYTF; CDR3nt: TGTGCCAGCAGTCAACGGGCAGGGCTGAGCGACTATGGCTACACCTTC
v_gene: TRBV6-6; j_gene: TRBJ2-1; d_gene: .; abundance: medium-sized; CDR3aa: CASSYDTLETQFF; CDR3nt: TGTGCCAGCAGTTACGACACTCTCGAGACCCAGTTCTTC
v_gene: TRBV6-1; j_gene: TRBJ2-7; d_gene: .; abundance: few; CDR3aa: CASRFSYEQYF; CDR3nt: TGTGCCAGCAGGTTTTCCTACGAGCAGTACTTC
v_gene: TRBV24-1; j_gene: TRBJ2-3; d_gene: .; abundance: .; CDR3aa: CATSASGTGSGTQYF; CDR3nt: TGTGCCACCAGTGCTTCAGGGACGGGGTCGGGTACGCAGTATTTT
v_gene: TRBV7-2; j_gene: TRBJ2-7; d_gene: TRBD2; abundance: few; CDR3aa: CASSGPQMLAGGSYEQYF; CDR3nt: TGTGCCAGCAGCGGACCACAAATGCTAGCGGGAGGGAGCTATGAGCAGTACTTC
v_gene: TRBV7-6; j_gene: TRBJ2-1; d_gene: .; abundance: .; CDR3aa: CASSPPLDTYEQFF; CDR3nt: TGTGCCAGCAGCCCCCCACTAGATACCTACGAGCAGTTCTTC
v_gene: TRBV6-1; j_gene: TRBJ2-7; d_gene: TRBD1; abundance: .; CDR3aa: CASSESSGTGNDEQYF; CDR3nt: TGTGCCAGCAGTGAATCCTCCGGGACAGGGAACGACGAGCAGTACTTC
v_gene: TRBV10-3; j_gene: TRBJ2-2; d_gene: .; abundance: .; CDR3aa: CAIRSYTGELFF; CDR3nt: TGTGCCATACGCAGTTACACCGGGGAGCTGTTTTTT
v_gene: TRBV6-1; j_gene: TRBJ2-1; d_gene: TRBD2; abundance: many; CDR3aa: CASRISGTYPEQFF; CDR3nt: TGTGCCAGCAGGATAAGCGGGACCTATCCCGAGCAGTTCTTC
v_gene: TRBV7-2; j_gene: TRBJ2-5; d_gene: .; abundance: medium-sized; CDR3aa: CASSLGRNRATETQYF; CDR3nt: TGTGCCAGCAGCCTCGGGCGAAACAGGGCAACAGAGACCCAGTACTTC
v_gene: TRBV6-1; j_gene: TRBJ1-1; d_gene: .; abundance: few; CDR3aa: CASTEGAVTEAFF; CDR3nt: TGTGCCAGCACCGAAGGGGCAGTGACTGAAGCTTTCTTT
v_gene: TRBV6-6; j_gene: TRBJ2-1; d_gene: .; abundance: medium-sized; CDR3aa: CASSYGARLVGYEQFF; CDR3nt: TGTGCCAGCAGTTACGGCGCAAGGCTAGTGGGCTACGAGCAGTTCTTC
v_gene: TRBV27; j_gene: TRBJ2-1; d_gene: TRBD2; abundance: .; CDR3aa: CASSPFMGGPDNEQFF; CDR3nt: TGTGCCAGCAGCCCCTTTATGGGAGGGCCGGACAATGAGCAGTTCTTC
v_gene: TRBV5-8; j_gene: TRBJ2-5; d_gene: .; abundance: few; CDR3aa: CASSLGQLTTSKETQYF; CDR3nt: TGTGCCAGCAGCTTGGGTCAGCTTACCACCTCGAAAGAGACCCAGTACTTC
v_gene: TRBV6-1; j_gene: TRBJ1-1; d_gene: .; abundance: few; CDR3aa: CASRKMGQTGAFF; CDR3nt: TGTGCCAGCCGAAAAATGGGCCAAACCGGGGCTTTCTTT
v_gene: TRBV6-6; j_gene: TRBJ2-2; d_gene: TRBD2; abundance: .; CDR3aa: CASSYSPSGRGAGELFF; CDR3nt: TGTGCCAGCAGTTACTCCCCTAGCGGGAGAGGGGCCGGGGAGCTGTTTTTT
v_gene: TRBV7-2; j_gene: TRBJ2-5; d_gene: .; abundance: .; CDR3aa: CASSFRSKETQYF; CDR3nt: TGTGCCAGCAGCTTTAGGAGTAAAGAGACCCAGTACTTC
v_gene: TRBV4-1; j_gene: TRBJ2-1; d_gene: .; abundance: .; CDR3aa: CASSQVSIRGEQFF; CDR3nt: TGCGCCAGCAGCCAAGTTAGTATCCGCGGGGAACAGTTCTTC
v_gene: TRBV6-1; j_gene: TRBJ2-1; d_gene: .; abundance: .; CDR3aa: CASSSSVSSYNEQFF; CDR3nt: TGTGCCAGCAGTTCCAGCGTCAGCTCCTACAATGAGCAGTTCTTC
v_gene: TRBV10-3; j_gene: TRBJ1-2; d_gene: TRBD1; abundance: many; CDR3aa: CAIMKDSGGNYGYTF; CDR3nt: TGTGCCATCATGAAGGACTCAGGGGGAAACTATGGCTACACCTTC
v_gene: TRBV7-6; j_gene: TRBJ2-1; d_gene: .; abundance: .; CDR3aa: CASSLRVQEQFF; CDR3nt: TGTGCCAGCAGCTTACGTGTGCAAGAGCAGTTCTTC
v_gene: TRBV6-4; j_gene: TRBJ2-5; d_gene: TRBD2; abundance: .; CDR3aa: CASSDVAGGQETQYF; CDR3nt: TGTGCCAGCAGTGACGTAGCGGGAGGTCAAGAGACCCAGTACTTC
v_gene: TRBV6-1; j_gene: TRBJ2-7; d_gene: .; abundance: many; CDR3aa: CASSSPQGGYEQYF; CDR3nt: TGTGCCAGCAGTTCCCCCCAGGGTGGCTACGAGCAGTACTTC